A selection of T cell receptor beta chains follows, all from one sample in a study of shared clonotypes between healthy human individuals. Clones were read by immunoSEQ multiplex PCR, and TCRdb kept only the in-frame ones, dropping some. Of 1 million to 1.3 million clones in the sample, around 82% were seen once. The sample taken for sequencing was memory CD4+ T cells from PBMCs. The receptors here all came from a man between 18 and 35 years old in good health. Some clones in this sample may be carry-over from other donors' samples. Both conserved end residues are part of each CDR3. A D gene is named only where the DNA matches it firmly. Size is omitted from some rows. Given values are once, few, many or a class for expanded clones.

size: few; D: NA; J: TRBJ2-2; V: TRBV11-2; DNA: TGTGCCAGCAGCCTGTCGGCAGGGTACACCGGGGAGCTGTTTTTT; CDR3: CASSLSAGYTGELFF
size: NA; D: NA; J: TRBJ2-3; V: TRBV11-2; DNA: TGTGCCAGCAGCTCGGACAGCACAGATACGCAGTATTTT; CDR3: CASSSDSTDTQYF
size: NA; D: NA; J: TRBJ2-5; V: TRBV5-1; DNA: TGCGCCAGCAGCTTGGTTGGCAGGGAGGAAGAGACCCAGTACTTC; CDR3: CASSLVGREEETQYF
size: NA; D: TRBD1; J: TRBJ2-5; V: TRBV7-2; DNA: TGTGCCAGCAGCATACAGGGGGTTGGGGGAGAGACCCAGTACTTC; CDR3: CASSIQGVGGETQYF
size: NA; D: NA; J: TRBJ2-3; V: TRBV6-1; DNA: TGTGCCACCGCGGCGGGGAACACAGATACGCAGTATTTT; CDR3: CATAAGNTDTQYF
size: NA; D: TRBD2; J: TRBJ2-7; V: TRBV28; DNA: TGTGCCAGCAGTAGACCGGGACTAGCGATCGCCTACGAGCAGTACTTC; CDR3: CASSRPGLAIAYEQYF
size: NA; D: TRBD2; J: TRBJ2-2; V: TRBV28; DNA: TGTGCCAGCAGTTCCATAGCGGGAGACGTCGGGGAGCTGTTTTTT; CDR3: CASSSIAGDVGELFF
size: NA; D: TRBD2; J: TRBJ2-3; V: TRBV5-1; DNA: TGCGCCAGCAGTTCCGTCAACCAGCGGGAGGCAGCAGATACGCAGTATTTT; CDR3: CASSSVNQREAADTQYF
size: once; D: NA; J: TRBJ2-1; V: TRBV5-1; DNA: TGCGCCAGCAGCACCCCAAACCTTTACAATGAGCAGTTCTTC; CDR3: CASSTPNLYNEQFF
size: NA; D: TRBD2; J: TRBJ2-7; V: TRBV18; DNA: TGTGCCAGCTCACCAGGGACTAGCGGGAGCTACGAGCAGTACTTC; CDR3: CASSPGTSGSYEQYF
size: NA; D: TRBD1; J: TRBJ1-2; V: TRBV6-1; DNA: TGTGCCAGCAGTGTCGGAACAGGGGGCAGTGGCTACACCTTC; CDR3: CASSVGTGGSGYTF
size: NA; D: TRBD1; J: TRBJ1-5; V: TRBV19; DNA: TGTGCCAGTAGTATCCCCGGGACAGGGGGTGATCAGCCCCAGCATTTT; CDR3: CASSIPGTGGDQPQHF
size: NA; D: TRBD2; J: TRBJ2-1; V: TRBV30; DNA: TGTGTCTGGAGTGTCGGGACTAGCGGGGGTAAGCAGCTCTTC; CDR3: CVWSVGTSGGKQLF
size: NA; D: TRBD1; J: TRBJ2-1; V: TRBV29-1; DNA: TGCAGCGTTCTGTCGGGACAGGGCGACTCCTACAATGAGCAGTTCTTC; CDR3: CSVLSGQGDSYNEQFF
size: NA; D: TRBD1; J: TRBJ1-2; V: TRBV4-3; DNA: TGCGCCAGCAGCCCAAGTCCAGGGGGGCTCGGCTACACCTTC; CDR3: CASSPSPGGLGYTF
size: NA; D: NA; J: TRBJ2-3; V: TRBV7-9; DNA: TGTGCCAGCAGCGCTACTTCAGATACGCAGTATTTT; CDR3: CASSATSDTQYF
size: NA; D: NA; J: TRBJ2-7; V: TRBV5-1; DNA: TGCGCCAGCAGTTTCGAAGACAGGCCTCGGAACGAGCAGTACTTC; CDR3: CASSFEDRPRNEQYF
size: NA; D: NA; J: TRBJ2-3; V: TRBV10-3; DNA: TGTGCCATCAGCTCTAAAATTACTGACACAGATACGCAGTATTTT; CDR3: CAISSKITDTDTQYF
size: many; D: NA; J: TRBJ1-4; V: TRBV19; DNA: TGTGCCAGTAGTATGGTCCGGGAAAAACTGTTTTTT; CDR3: CASSMVREKLFF
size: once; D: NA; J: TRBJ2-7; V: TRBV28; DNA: TGTGCCAGCAGCCTATTTACTAGAGGTTACGAGCAGTACTTC; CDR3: CASSLFTRGYEQYF
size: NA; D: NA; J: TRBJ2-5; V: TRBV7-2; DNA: TGTGCCAGCAGCTTACAGGGTTATCAAGAGACCCAGTACTTC; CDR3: CASSLQGYQETQYF
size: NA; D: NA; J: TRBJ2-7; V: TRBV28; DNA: TGTGCCAGCAGTTTGGCCTTAAAATGGGTCGAGCAGTACTTC; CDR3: CASSLALKWVEQYF
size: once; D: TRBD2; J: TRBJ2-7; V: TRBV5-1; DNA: TGCGCCAGCAGCTTGAGGTTAGCGGGAGGGCCCGAGCAGTACTTC; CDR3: CASSLRLAGGPEQYF
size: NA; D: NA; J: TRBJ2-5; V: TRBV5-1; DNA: TGCGCCAGCGGGTCATCCGGGGGTCAAGAGACCCAGTACTTC; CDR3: CASGSSGGQETQYF
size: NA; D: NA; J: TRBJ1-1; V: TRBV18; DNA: TGTGCCAGCTCCCCCAAGGCCCCGAACACTGAAGCTTTCTTT; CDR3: CASSPKAPNTEAFF
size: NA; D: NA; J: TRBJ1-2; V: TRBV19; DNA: TGTGCCAGTAGTAACAGGGCGGTTGGCTACACCTTC; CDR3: CASSNRAVGYTF
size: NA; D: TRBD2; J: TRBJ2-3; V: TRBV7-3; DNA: TGTGCCAGCAGCCCTAGCGGGAGTACAGATACGCAGTATTTT; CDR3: CASSPSGSTDTQYF
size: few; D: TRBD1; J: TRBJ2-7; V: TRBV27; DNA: TGTGCCAGCAGTTGGACAGGGGGCTCCTACGAGCAGTACTTC; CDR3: CASSWTGGSYEQYF
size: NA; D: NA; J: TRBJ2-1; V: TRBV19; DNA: TGTGCCAGTAGTATAGCAATTGGAGGGGCCAATGAGCAGTTCTTC; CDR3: CASSIAIGGANEQFF
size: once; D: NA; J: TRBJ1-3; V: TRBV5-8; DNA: TGTGCCAGCCGATATGCGGGGGCTGGAAACACCATATATTTT; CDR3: CASRYAGAGNTIYF
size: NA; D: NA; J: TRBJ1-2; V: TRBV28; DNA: TGTGCCAGCCAGATCAGGGGTGGCTACACCTTC; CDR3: CASQIRGGYTF
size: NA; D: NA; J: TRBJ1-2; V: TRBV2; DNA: TGTGCCAGCAGTGAAGCCCCGCAGACAAGCTATGGCTACACCTTC; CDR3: CASSEAPQTSYGYTF
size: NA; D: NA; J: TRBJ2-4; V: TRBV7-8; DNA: TGTGCCAGCAGCTGGGGCGCCAAAAACATTCAGTACTTC; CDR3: CASSWGAKNIQYF
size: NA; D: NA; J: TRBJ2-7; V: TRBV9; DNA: TGTGCCAGCAGCGTAGCAAACGGGTACTCCTACGAGCAGTACTTC; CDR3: CASSVANGYSYEQYF
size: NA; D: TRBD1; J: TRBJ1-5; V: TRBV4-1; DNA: TGCGCCAGCAGCCCCCAGGGGACAGGGGGCTTTAGTCAGCCCCAGCATTTT; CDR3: CASSPQGTGGFSQPQHF
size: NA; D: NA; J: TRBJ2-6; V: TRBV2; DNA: TGTGCCAGGATATCAGCGGGGGCCAACGTCCTGACTTTC; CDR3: CARISAGANVLTF
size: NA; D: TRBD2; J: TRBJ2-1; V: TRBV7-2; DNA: TGTGCCAGCAGCGTTCGGACTAGCTTTGAGCAGTTCTTC; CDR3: CASSVRTSFEQFF
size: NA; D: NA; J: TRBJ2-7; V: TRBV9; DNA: TGTGCCAGCAGCGTGGGCGGGGCTAGCAACGAGCAGTACTTC; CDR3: CASSVGGASNEQYF
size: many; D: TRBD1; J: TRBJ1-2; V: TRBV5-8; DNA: TGTGCCAGCAGCTCGCGGGACAGTATGTATGCGGGCTACACCTTC; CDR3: CASSSRDSMYAGYTF
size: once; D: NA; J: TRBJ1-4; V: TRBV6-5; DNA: TGTGCCAGCAGTTGGACCCTCCGGCGAGAAAAACTGTTTTTT; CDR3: CASSWTLRREKLFF
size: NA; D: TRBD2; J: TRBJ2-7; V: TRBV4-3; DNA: TGCGCCAGCAGCCGATTACCCGGGACTAGCGGGAGCTCCTACGAGCAGTACTTC; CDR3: CASSRLPGTSGSSYEQYF
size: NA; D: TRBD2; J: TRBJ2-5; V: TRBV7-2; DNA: TGTGCCAGCAGTTGGGACTACTCAGAGACCCAGTACTTC; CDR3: CASSWDYSETQYF
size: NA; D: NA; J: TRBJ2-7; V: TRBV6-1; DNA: TGTGCCAGCAGTGAAGTAAGTGGCGGACCCTACGAGCAGTACTTC; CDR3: CASSEVSGGPYEQYF
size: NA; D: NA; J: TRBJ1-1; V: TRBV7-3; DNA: TGTGCCAGCAGCTTAACTAGGGACCTTACCGAGGAAGCTTTCTTT; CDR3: CASSLTRDLTEEAFF
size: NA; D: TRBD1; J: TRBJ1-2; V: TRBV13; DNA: TGTGCCAGCAGCTCAAACAGGGGGCTCTCCGTATCTAACTATGGCTACACCTTC; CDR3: CASSSNRGLSVSNYGYTF
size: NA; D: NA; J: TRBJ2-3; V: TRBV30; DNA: TGTGCCTTCGAGTGGAGGGTGGGTAGCGGTCACACAGATACGCAGTATTTT; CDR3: CAFEWRVGSGHTDTQYF
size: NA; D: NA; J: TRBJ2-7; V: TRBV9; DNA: TGTGCCAGCAGCGTAGTTTCTCCGGAGTTCACCTACGAGCAGTACTTC; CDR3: CASSVVSPEFTYEQYF
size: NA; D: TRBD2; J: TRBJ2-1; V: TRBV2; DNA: TGTGCCAGCAGTGACCAAGCGGGATCATACAATGAGCAGTTCTTC; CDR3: CASSDQAGSYNEQFF
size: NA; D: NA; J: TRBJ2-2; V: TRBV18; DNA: TGTGCCAGCTCACCTCCCGGGGGCGCTGACACCGGGGAGCTGTTTTTT; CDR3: CASSPPGGADTGELFF
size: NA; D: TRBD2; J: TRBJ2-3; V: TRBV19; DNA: TGTGCCAGTAGTACCCATCGACTAGCGGAACCCACAGATACGCAGTATTTT; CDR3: CASSTHRLAEPTDTQYF
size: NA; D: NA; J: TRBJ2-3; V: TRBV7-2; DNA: TGTGCCAGCAGCCACCGGGACTCACCTAGGGATACGCAGTATTTT; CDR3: CASSHRDSPRDTQYF
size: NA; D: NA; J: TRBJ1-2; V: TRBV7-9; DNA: TGTGCCAGCAGCTTAAAAGTCTGGGGCTACACCTTC; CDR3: CASSLKVWGYTF
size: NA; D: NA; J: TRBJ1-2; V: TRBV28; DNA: TGTGCCAGCAGCCAAGCAGTGGTGAAGGGAAACTATGGCTACACCTTC; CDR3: CASSQAVVKGNYGYTF
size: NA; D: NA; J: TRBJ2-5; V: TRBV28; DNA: TGTGCCAGCGACTTAGCCCTGGGGGAGACCCAGTACTTC; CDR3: CASDLALGETQYF
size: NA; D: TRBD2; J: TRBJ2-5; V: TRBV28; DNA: TGTGCCAGCAGTTATAGCGGGTCTCAAGAGACCCAGTACTTC; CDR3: CASSYSGSQETQYF
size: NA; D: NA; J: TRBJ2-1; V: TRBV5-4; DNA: TGTGCCAGCAGTTCCGGACTCTACAATGAGCAGTTCTTC; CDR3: CASSSGLYNEQFF
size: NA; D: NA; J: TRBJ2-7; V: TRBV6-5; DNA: TGTGCCAGCAGTTACTCGAGTGGCAGGGGTTGGGAGCAGTACTTC; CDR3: CASSYSSGRGWEQYF